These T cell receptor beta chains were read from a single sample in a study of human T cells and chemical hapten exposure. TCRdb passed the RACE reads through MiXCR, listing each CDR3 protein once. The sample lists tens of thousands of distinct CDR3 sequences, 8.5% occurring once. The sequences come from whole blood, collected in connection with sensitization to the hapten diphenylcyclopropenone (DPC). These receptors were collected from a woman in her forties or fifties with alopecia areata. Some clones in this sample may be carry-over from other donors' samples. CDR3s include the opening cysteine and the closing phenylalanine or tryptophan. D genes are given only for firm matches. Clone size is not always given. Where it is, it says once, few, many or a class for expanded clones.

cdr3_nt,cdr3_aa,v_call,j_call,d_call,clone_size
TGTGCCAGCAGCTCCGGGACAGGGAATTACTATGGCTACACCTTC,CASSSGTGNYYGYTF,TRBV7-2,TRBJ1-2,TRBD1,NA
TGTGCCAGCAGCGTAGATAGGACAGGGCTTGAGACCCAGTACTTC,CASSVDRTGLETQYF,TRBV9,TRBJ2-5,TRBD1,few
TGTGCCACTCAGCAGGGGACGAATTCACCCCTCCACTTT,CATQQGTNSPLHF,TRBV6-1,TRBJ1-6,NA,many
TGTGCCAGCAGCTTATTAGGGTCGACTAGCACAGATACGCAGTATTTT,CASSLLGSTSTDTQYF,TRBV7-2,TRBJ2-3,NA,many
TGCAGCGTAGGGACACCGAACACCGGGGAGCTGTTTTTT,CSVGTPNTGELFF,TRBV29-1,TRBJ2-2,NA,NA
TGTGCCAGCAGCCTCCCGACAGGGGTGAACACTGAAGCTTTCTTT,CASSLPTGVNTEAFF,TRBV13,TRBJ1-1,TRBD1,many
TGTGCCAGCGACTCGGGTTACAATGAGCAGTTCTTC,CASDSGYNEQFF,TRBV9,TRBJ2-1,NA,few
TGTGCCAGCAGCTTACGGGCAGAAGGAAACACCATATATTTT,CASSLRAEGNTIYF,TRBV7-9,TRBJ1-3,NA,NA
TGTGCCAGCAGTTTAGTTCAGGGCGCCACTGAAGCTTTCTTT,CASSLVQGATEAFF,TRBV12-3/TRBV12-4,TRBJ1-1,NA,few
TGTGCCAGCAGCGTAGCACCGGGGGACACTGAAGCTTTCTTT,CASSVAPGDTEAFF,TRBV9,TRBJ1-1,NA,many
TGTGCCAGCAGCTTGTCCGACACACAGGGCGGGGACAGGGGGGCCAACGTCCTGACTTTC,CASSLSDTQGGDRGANVLTF,TRBV5-6,TRBJ2-6,TRBD1,NA
TGTGCCAGCAGTGACGGGGACGGCCTCACAGATACGCAGTATTTT,CASSDGDGLTDTQYF,TRBV25-1,TRBJ2-3,NA,NA
TGTGCCAGCAGAAGACGGATCTACAATGAGCAGTTCTTC,CASRRRIYNEQFF,TRBV11-2,TRBJ2-1,NA,NA
TGTGCCAGCAGCCAAGATGGGACGGTGGATACGCAGTATTTT,CASSQDGTVDTQYF,TRBV3-1,TRBJ2-3,NA,few
TGTGCCAGCAGCCCCCACGGGCACTTGAGCTCCTACAATGAGCAGTTCTTC,CASSPHGHLSSYNEQFF,TRBV9,TRBJ2-1,NA,many
TGTGCCAGCAGCTTGTACGGGATCTCCTACGAGCAGTACTTC,CASSLYGISYEQYF,TRBV28,TRBJ2-7,NA,NA
TGTGCCAGCAGTGTAGACCTGAACACTGAAGCTTTCTTT,CASSVDLNTEAFF,TRBV6-4,TRBJ1-1,NA,few
TGTGCCAGCAGCACCTACGATGAGCAGTTCTTC,CASSTYDEQFF,TRBV7-6,TRBJ2-1,NA,NA
TGTGCCAGCGGGGACCCCTCCCGAACCGGGGAGCTGTTTTTT,CASGDPSRTGELFF,TRBV12-3/TRBV12-4,TRBJ2-2,NA,NA
TGTGCCAGCAGTTACGAAGGACTAGCCAGAGATACGCAGTATTTT,CASSYEGLARDTQYF,TRBV6-2/TRBV6-3,TRBJ2-3,TRBD2,NA
TGTGCCAGTAGTGCTTTGGGGGCAAATACGCAGTATTTT,CASSALGANTQYF,TRBV19,TRBJ2-3,NA,many
TGTGCCAGCAGTTTCACAGCGTCTAGCACAGATACGCAGTATTTT,CASSFTASSTDTQYF,TRBV12-3/TRBV12-4,TRBJ2-3,NA,few
TGTGCCTGGATACCGTCAGGGGGGCCGGTGAACACTGAAGCTTTCTTT,CAWIPSGGPVNTEAFF,TRBV30,TRBJ1-1,TRBD1,few
TGTGCCAGCAGTTCCCCATCAGGGTACAATGAGCAGTTCTTC,CASSSPSGYNEQFF,TRBV27,TRBJ2-1,NA,NA
TGTGCCAGCAGTTCGCTGACAGGGAGGGGCACAGATACGCAGTATTTT,CASSSLTGRGTDTQYF,TRBV27,TRBJ2-3,NA,NA
TGTGCCAGCTCACCACGACAGGGTAGCGAGCAGTACTTC,CASSPRQGSEQYF,TRBV18,TRBJ2-7,TRBD1,NA
TGTGCCAGCAGCGTAGGGTGGCAGCCCATGAACACTGAAGCTTTCTTT,CASSVGWQPMNTEAFF,TRBV9,TRBJ1-1,NA,many
TGTGCCAGCAGCTTAGCCGGGCCTGGCTATGGCTACACCTTC,CASSLAGPGYGYTF,TRBV5-4,TRBJ1-2,NA,many
TGTGCCACCAGCTTCGATGTGTGGGGTGGCTACACCTTC,CATSFDVWGGYTF,TRBV15,TRBJ1-2,NA,few
TGCAGTGCTAGAGGGACTAGCGGGAGTTACGAGCAGTACTTC,CSARGTSGSYEQYF,TRBV20-1,TRBJ2-7,TRBD2,few
TGCAGTGCTTCTGAACTAGCGGGGAGAGATACGCAGTATTTT,CSASELAGRDTQYF,TRBV20-1,TRBJ2-3,TRBD2,few
TGTGCCAGCAGCACCTGGCGGATAGCCAAAAACATTCAGTACTTC,CASSTWRIAKNIQYF,TRBV21-1,TRBJ2-4,NA,NA
TGCGCCAGCAGCCCAGGAGAACGGCCCTCTGGGGCCAACGTCCTGACTTTC,CASSPGERPSGANVLTF,TRBV4-1,TRBJ2-6,NA,NA
TGTGCCAGCAGTGAAGGGCCTGAGAACACTGAAGCTTTCTTT,CASSEGPENTEAFF,TRBV6-1,TRBJ1-1,NA,medium-sized
TGTGCCAGCTCACCACGGGATGACTTCTATGGCTACACCTTC,CASSPRDDFYGYTF,TRBV18,TRBJ1-2,NA,few
TGCGCCAGCAGCTTGGCGGGGGGGCCGGGTGAGCAGTTCTTC,CASSLAGGPGEQFF,TRBV5-1,TRBJ2-1,TRBD2,few
TGTGCCAGCAGCCGGACAGTAATGAACACTGAAGCTTTCTTT,CASSRTVMNTEAFF,TRBV2,TRBJ1-1,NA,many
TGCGCCAGAAGCTCGGTGCCGGGAGTTTCATACGAGCAGTACTTC,CARSSVPGVSYEQYF,TRBV5-1,TRBJ2-7,NA,NA
TGTGCCAGCAGCGTTGGAATGTGGCAGGGGAAGGATGAGCAGTTCTTC,CASSVGMWQGKDEQFF,TRBV9,TRBJ2-1,NA,few
TGCGCCAGCCGTCCGTTTCTTGACACTGAAGCTTTCTTT,CASRPFLDTEAFF,TRBV5-1,TRBJ1-1,NA,NA
TGTGCCAGCTCAGTATCGACAGTTAATGAAAAACTGTTTTTT,CASSVSTVNEKLFF,TRBV18,TRBJ1-4,NA,few
TGTGCCAGCAGCGGCCGGGACACGAGCTCCTACGAGCAGTACTTC,CASSGRDTSSYEQYF,TRBV7-8,TRBJ2-7,NA,NA
TGTGCCAGCAGCGTCCAGGGCCCAGATACGCAGTATTTT,CASSVQGPDTQYF,TRBV9,TRBJ2-3,NA,NA
TGTGCCAGCAGCCCGGGACTAGCGGGGGGGTTTGAAGGGGCCAACGTCCTGACTTTC,CASSPGLAGGFEGANVLTF,TRBV7-2,TRBJ2-6,TRBD2,few
TGTGCCAGCAGTTTAGAAGGAGGGGGCCGGGGAAAACTGTTTTTT,CASSLEGGGRGKLFF,TRBV12-3/TRBV12-4,TRBJ1-4,TRBD1,many
TGTGCCAGCAGCGTAGAAGGACAGGGTAACACTGAAGCTTTCTTT,CASSVEGQGNTEAFF,TRBV9,TRBJ1-1,TRBD1,many
TGTGCCAGCAGCCAAATGTCGGACGGGAACTATGGCTACACCTTC,CASSQMSDGNYGYTF,TRBV5-4,TRBJ1-2,NA,NA
TGTGCCAGCAGCCGACCCGAGACTAGCGGGTTACAAGAGACCCAGTACTTC,CASSRPETSGLQETQYF,TRBV7-8,TRBJ2-5,TRBD2,few
TGCAGCGTCCCCGGGGGGAGTCCCTACGAGCAGTACTTC,CSVPGGSPYEQYF,TRBV29-1,TRBJ2-7,TRBD2,few
TGTGCCAGCAGCTTATTAGGGACAGAGCAGTACTTC,CASSLLGTEQYF,TRBV7-9,TRBJ2-7,NA,NA
TGTGCCAGCAGTTCAGGACAGGCGGGGCAGTTCTTC,CASSSGQAGQFF,TRBV12-3/TRBV12-4,TRBJ2-1,TRBD1,few
TGTGCCAGCAGCGGACAGGGGTTCTATGGCTACACCTTC,CASSGQGFYGYTF,TRBV12-3/TRBV12-4,TRBJ1-2,TRBD1,many
TGCGCCAGCAGCCAAGGAAGGGCGGGAGGAGCAGATACGCAGTATTTT,CASSQGRAGGADTQYF,TRBV4-3,TRBJ2-3,TRBD2,few
TGTGCCAGCAGTGAACTAGCGGGGGACAATGAGCAGTTCTTC,CASSELAGDNEQFF,TRBV6-1,TRBJ2-1,TRBD2,many
TGTGCCAGCAGTTTGAATAACGTCGAGTTCTTC,CASSLNNVEFF,TRBV12-3/TRBV12-4,TRBJ2-1,NA,few
TGTGCCAGCAGTTACTTAGGTGTTGGTCAGCCCCAGCATTTT,CASSYLGVGQPQHF,TRBV6-5,TRBJ1-5,NA,many
TGCAGCGTTGACCCCCGGCCCTCAGGGAACACTGAAGCTTTCTTT,CSVDPRPSGNTEAFF,TRBV29-1,TRBJ1-1,NA,many
TGCAGTGCCACCCGACAGCCTAACACCGGGGAGCTGTTTTTT,CSATRQPNTGELFF,TRBV20-1,TRBJ2-2,NA,many
TGCGCCAGCAGCCAAGAGGGCCGAGGATCCTATGAGCAGTTCTTC,CASSQEGRGSYEQFF,TRBV4-3,TRBJ2-1,NA,NA
TGTGCCAGCTCACCACAGGACAGCAACAATCAGCCCCAGCATTTT,CASSPQDSNNQPQHF,TRBV18,TRBJ1-5,NA,many